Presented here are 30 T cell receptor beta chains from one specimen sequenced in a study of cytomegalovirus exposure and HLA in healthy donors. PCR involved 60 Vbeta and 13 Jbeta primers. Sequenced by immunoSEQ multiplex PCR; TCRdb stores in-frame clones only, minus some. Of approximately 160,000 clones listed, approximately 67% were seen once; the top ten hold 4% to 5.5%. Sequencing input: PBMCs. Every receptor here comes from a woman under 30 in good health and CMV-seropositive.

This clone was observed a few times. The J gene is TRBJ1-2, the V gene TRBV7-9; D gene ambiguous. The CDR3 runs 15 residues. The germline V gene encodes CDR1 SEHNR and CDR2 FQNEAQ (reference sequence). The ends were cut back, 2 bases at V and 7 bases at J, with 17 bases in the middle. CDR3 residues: CASSLFAKSLRGYTF. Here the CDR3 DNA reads TGTGCCAGCAGCTTATTTGCCAAATCCCTACGTGGCTACACCTTC.

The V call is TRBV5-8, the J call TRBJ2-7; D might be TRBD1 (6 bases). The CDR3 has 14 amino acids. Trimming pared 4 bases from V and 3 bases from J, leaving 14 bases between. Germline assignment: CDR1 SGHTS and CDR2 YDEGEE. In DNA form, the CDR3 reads TGTGCCAGCAGCCATAGAACAGGGCGCTACGAGCAGTACTTC. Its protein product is CASSHRTGRYEQYF.

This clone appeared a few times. DNA of the CDR3: TGTGCCAGCAGCACACGTGCAGGGACAGGCTCCTACGAGCAGTACTTC. Translation: CASSTRAGTGSYEQYF. The J gene is TRBJ2-7, the V gene TRBV28; 8 nucleotides agree with TRBD1. V shed 6 bases and J 0 bases; nucleotides not matched to a gene: 10. CDR1 and CDR2 (germline): MDHEN, SYDVKM. CDR3 size: 16 residues.

CDR3 region: CASSTLWTGLNNEQFF. The CDR3 DNA follows: TGTGCCAGTAGTACCCTGTGGACAGGCCTCAACAATGAGCAGTTCTTC. V is TRBV19 and J is TRBJ2-1, with TRBD1 identical over 7 bases. The CDR3 consists of 16 residues. CDR1 is LNHDA, CDR2 SQIVND, per germline (reference sequence). The V gene end was trimmed by 4 bases and the J gene end by 5 bases; junction bases not matched to a gene: 11.

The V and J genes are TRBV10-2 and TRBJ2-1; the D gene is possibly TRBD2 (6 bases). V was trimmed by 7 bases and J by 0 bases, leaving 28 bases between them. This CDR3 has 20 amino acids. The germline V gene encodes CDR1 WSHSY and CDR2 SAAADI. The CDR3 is CASNTEVGSGRFRSYNEQFF. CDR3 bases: TGCGCCAGCAACACAGAGGTAGGTAGCGGAAGATTCCGCTCCTACAATGAGCAGTTCTTC.

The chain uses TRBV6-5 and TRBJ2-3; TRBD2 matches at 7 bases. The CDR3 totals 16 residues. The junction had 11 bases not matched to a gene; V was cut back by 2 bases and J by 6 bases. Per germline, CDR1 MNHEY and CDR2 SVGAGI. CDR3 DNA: TGTGCCAGCAGTTACCATCGGGAAGGGCGGGGGGATACGCAGTATTTT. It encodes CASSYHREGRGDTQYF.

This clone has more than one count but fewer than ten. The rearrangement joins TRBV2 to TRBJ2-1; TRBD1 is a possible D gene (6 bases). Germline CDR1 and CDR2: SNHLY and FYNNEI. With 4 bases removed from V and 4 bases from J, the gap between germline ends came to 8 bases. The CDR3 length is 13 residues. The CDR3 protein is CASSGQGYNEQFF. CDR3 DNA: TGTGCCAGCAGTGGCCAGGGGTACAATGAGCAGTTCTTC.

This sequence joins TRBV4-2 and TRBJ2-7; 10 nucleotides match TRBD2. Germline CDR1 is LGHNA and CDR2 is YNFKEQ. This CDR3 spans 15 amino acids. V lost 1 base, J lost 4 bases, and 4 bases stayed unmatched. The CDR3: CASSQASGSLYEQYF. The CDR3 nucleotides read TGTGCCAGCAGCCAAGCTAGCGGGAGTCTGTACGAGCAGTACTTC.

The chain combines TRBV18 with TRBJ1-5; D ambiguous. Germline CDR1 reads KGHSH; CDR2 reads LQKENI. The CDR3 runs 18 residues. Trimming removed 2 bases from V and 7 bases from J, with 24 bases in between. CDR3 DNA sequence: TGTGCCAGCTCACCAGAGGTATTCGCGTCCCCGGCTGAACAGCCCCAGCATTTT. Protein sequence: CASSPEVFASPAEQPQHF.

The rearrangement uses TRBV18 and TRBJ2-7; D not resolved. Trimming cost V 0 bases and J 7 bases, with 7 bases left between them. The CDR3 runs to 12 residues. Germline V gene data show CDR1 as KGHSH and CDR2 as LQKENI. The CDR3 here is CASSPPLREQYF. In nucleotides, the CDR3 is TGTGCCAGCTCACCACCTTTGAGAGAGCAGTACTTC. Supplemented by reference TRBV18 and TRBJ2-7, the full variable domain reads NAGVMQNPRHLVRRRGQEARLRCSPMKGHSHVYWYRQLPEEGLKFMVYLQKENIIDESGMPKERFSAEFPKEGPSILRIQQVVRGDSAAYFCASSPPLREQYFGPGTRLTVT.

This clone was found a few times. CDR3 DNA sequence: TGTGCTAGTGGTTTGTATTGGACAGCCGGTAACACTGAAGCTTTCTTT. Its translation: CASGLYWTAGNTEAFF. V gene TRBV12-5 combines with J gene TRBJ1-1; perhaps TRBD1 as D (6 bases). The V end lost 2 bases, the J end lost 2 bases, and 15 bases lay between the germline ends. This CDR3 spans 16 amino acids. Germline V CDR1 and CDR2: LGHNT, FRNRAP.

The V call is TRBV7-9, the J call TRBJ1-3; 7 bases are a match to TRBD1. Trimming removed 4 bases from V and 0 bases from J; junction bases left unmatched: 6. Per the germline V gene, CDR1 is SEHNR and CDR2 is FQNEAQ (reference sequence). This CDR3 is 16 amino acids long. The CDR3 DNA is TGTGCCAGCAGCTCTCCCGGGGACAGCTCTGGAAACACCATATATTTT. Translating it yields CASSSPGDSSGNTIYF.

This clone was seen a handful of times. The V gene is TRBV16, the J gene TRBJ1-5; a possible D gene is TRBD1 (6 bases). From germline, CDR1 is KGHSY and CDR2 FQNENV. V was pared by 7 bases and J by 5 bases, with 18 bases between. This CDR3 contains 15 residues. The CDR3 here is CASNSGVGAHQPQHF. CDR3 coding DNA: TGTGCCAGCAACTCAGGGGTTGGGGCCCATCAGCCCCAGCATTTT.

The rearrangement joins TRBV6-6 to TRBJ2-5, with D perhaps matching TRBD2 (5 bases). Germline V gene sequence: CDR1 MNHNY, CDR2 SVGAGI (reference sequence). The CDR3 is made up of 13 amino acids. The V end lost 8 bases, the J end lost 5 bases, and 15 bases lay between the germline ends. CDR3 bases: TGTGCCAGCCGTCTTTTGGGAGTGGAGACCCAGTACTTC. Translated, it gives CASRLLGVETQYF.

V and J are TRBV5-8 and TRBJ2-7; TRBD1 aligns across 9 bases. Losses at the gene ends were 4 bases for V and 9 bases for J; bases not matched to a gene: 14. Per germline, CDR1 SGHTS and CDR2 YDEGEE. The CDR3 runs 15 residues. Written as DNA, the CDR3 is TGTGCCAGCAGCCGCGGAACAGGGGGCGAGTCAGGGCAGTACTTC. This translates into CASSRGTGGESGQYF.

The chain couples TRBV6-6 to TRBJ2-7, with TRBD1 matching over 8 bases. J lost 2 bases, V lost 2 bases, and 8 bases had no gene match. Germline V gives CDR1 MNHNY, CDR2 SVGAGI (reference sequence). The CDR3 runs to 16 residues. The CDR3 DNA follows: TGTGCCAGCAGTTACAACCTGGACAGGGTTACCTACGAGCAGTACTTC. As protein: CASSYNLDRVTYEQYF.

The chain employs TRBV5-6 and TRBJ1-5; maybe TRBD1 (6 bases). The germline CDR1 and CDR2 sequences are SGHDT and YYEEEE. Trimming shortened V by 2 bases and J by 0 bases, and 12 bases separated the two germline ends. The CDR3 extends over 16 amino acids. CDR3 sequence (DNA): TGTGCCAGCAGCTTTGGGGGCCCGAATAGCAATCAGCCCCAGCATTTT. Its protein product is CASSFGGPNSNQPQHF.

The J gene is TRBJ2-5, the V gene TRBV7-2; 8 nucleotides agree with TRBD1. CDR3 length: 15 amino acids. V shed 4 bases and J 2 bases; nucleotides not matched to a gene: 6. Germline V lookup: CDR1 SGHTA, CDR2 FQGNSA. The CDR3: CASSSLDRGQETQYF. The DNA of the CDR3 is TGTGCCAGCAGCTCACTTGACAGGGGACAAGAGACCCAGTACTTC.

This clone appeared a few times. In nucleotides, the CDR3 is TGTGCCAGCAGCTCCCGCGGCGTGCACTCCTACGAGCAGTACTTC. Its protein is CASSSRGVHSYEQYF. The chain has TRBV7-2 and TRBJ2-7; D gene ambiguous. The CDR3 is 15 residues long. Germline values: CDR1 SGHTA, CDR2 FQGNSA. The V end was cut by 4 bases, the J end by 0 bases, with 13 bases between.

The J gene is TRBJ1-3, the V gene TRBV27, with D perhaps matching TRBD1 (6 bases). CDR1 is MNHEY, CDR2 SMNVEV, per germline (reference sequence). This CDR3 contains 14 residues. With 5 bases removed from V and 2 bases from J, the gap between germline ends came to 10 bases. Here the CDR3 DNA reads TGTGCCAGCAGTGTTACAGGGCCTGGAAACACCATATATTTT. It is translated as CASSVTGPGNTIYF.

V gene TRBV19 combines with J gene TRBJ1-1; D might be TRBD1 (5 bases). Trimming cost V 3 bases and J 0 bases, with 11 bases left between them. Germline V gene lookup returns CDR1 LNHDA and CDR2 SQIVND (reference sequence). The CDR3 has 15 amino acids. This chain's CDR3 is CASSMGLLMNTEAFF. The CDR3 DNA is TGTGCCAGTAGTATGGGGCTGCTCATGAACACTGAAGCTTTCTTT.

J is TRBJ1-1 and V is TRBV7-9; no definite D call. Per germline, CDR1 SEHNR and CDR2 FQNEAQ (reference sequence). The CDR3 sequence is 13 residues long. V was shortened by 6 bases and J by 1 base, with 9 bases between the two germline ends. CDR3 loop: CASRTTANTEAFF. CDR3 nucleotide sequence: TGTGCCAGCAGGACCACAGCGAACACTGAAGCTTTCTTT.

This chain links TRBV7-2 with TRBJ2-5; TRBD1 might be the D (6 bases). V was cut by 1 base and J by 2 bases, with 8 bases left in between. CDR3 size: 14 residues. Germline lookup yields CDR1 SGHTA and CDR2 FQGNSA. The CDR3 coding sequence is TGTGCCAGCAGCTTAGGGGGACAACAAGAGACCCAGTACTTC. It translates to CASSLGGQQETQYF.

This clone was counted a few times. CDR3: CASSLWTSGGDTQYF. Here the CDR3 DNA reads TGTGCCAGCAGTCTTTGGACTAGCGGGGGAGATACGCAGTATTTT. The J gene is TRBJ2-3, the V gene TRBV28; 13 bases are a match to TRBD2. The germline CDR1 and CDR2 sequences are MDHEN and SYDVKM. The trim removed 5 bases at V and 5 bases at J, leaving 4 bases unmatched. This CDR3 region has 15 residues.

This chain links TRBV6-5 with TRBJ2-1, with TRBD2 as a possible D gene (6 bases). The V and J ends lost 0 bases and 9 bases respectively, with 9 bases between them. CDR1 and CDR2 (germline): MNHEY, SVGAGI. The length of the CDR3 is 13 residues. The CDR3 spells CASSYSSSGEQFF. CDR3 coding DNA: TGTGCCAGCAGTTACTCGAGTAGCGGTGAGCAGTTCTTC.

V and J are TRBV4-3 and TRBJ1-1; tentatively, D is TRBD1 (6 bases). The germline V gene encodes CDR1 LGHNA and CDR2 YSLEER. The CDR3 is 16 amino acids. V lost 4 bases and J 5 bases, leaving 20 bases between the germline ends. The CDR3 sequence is CASSPYPHGGRTEAFF. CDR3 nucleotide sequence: TGCGCCAGCAGCCCGTACCCGCACGGGGGGCGGACTGAAGCTTTCTTT.

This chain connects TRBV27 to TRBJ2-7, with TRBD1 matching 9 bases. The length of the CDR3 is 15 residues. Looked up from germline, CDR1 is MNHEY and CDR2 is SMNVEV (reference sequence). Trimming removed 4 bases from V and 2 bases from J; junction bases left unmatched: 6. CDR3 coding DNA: TGTGCCAGCAGTTGGGGACAGGGAAACCCCTACGAGCAGTACTTC. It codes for CASSWGQGNPYEQYF.

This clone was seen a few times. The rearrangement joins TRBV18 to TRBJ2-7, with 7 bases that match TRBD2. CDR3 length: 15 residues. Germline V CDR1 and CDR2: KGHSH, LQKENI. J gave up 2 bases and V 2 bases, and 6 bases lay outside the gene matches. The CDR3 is CASSPGEGSPYEQYF. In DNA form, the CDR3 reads TGTGCCAGCTCACCAGGGGAGGGCAGTCCCTACGAGCAGTACTTC.

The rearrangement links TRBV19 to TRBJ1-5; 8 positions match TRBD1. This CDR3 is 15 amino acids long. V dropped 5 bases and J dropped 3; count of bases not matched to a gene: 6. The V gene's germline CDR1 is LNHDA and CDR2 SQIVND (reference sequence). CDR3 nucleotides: TGTGCCAGTAGTCGGACAGGGAGGTACAATCAGCCCCAGCATTTT. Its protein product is CASSRTGRYNQPQHF. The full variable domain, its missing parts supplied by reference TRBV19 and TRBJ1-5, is DGGITQSPKYLFRKEGQNVTLSCEQNLNHDAMYWYRQDPGQGLRLIYYSQIVNDFQKGDIAEGYSVSREKKESFPLTVTSAQKNPTAFYLCASSRTGRYNQPQHFGDGTRLSIL.

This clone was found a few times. In DNA form, the CDR3 reads TGCGCCAGCAGCCAACCGACGGTGGAGCGGGGAACTATCTACGAGCAGTACTTC. Its translation: CASSQPTVERGTIYEQYF. The chain joins TRBV4-1 to TRBJ2-7; 7 bases map to TRBD2. J gave up 3 bases and V 2 bases, and 16 bases lay outside the gene matches. Germline-derived CDR1 and CDR2 are MGHRA and YSYEKL. The CDR3 totals 18 residues.